These 12 T cell receptor beta chains originate from one sample sequenced in a study of cytomegalovirus exposure and HLA in healthy donors. Use of 60 Vbeta and 13 Jbeta primers characterized the PCR. Some clones are missing from TCRdb's copy, which holds only in-frame ones; the method was immunoSEQ multiplex PCR. Of roughly 200,000 clones in the sample, approximately 84% were seen once. The sequenced sample was PBMCs. Every receptor here comes from a female donor in good health and CMV-seronegative.

This chain joins TRBV5-1 and TRBJ1-1; a weak D match, TRBD1 (5 bases). This CDR3 is built from 14 residues. The V gene lost 6 bases and the J gene lost 3 bases, with 15 bases spanning the gap. The germline CDR1 and CDR2 sequences are SGHRS and YFSETQ. The CDR3 sequence: CASTSGWGDTEAFF. In nucleotides, the CDR3 is TGCGCCAGCACCTCTGGGTGGGGGGACACTGAAGCTTTCTTT.

The V and J genes are TRBV28 and TRBJ1-1; tentative D call: TRBD1 (6 bases). CDR1 is MDHEN, CDR2 SYDVKM, per germline. V was trimmed by 4 bases and J by 1 base, leaving 10 bases between them. The CDR3 is made up of 14 amino acids. The CDR3 reads CASSSPGQNTEAFF. Written as DNA, the CDR3 is TGTGCCAGCAGTTCTCCGGGACAGAACACTGAAGCTTTCTTT.

For this clone: One end of the junction does not line up with germline, which may come from a read error. The chain is built from TRBV7-9 and TRBJ1-2; no clear D gene. CDR3 length equals 13 residues. Germline V gene data show CDR1 as SEHNR and CDR2 as FQNEAQ (reference sequence). CDR3 sequence: CSSSLDTTYGYTF. CDR3 DNA: TGTTCCAGCAGCCTAGACACTACCTATGGCTACACCTTC.

The chain is built from TRBV19 and TRBJ2-1, with a tentative D call TRBD2 (6 bases). Trimming stripped 1 base from V and 3 bases from J, with 10 bases between. CDR1 and CDR2 (germline): LNHDA, SQIVND (reference sequence). This CDR3 is built from 15 residues. The CDR3 DNA sequence: TGTGCCAGTAGTATAGCTAGCGCTCACTACAATGAGCAGTTCTTC. Translating it yields CASSIASAHYNEQFF. Drawing the rest from reference TRBV19 and TRBJ2-1, the complete variable domain is DGGITQSPKYLFRKEGQNVTLSCEQNLNHDAMYWYRQDPGQGLRLIYYSQIVNDFQKGDIAEGYSVSREKKESFPLTVTSAQKNPTAFYLCASSIASAHYNEQFFGPGTRLTVL.

This rearrangement joins TRBV12-5 to TRBJ1-3; a possible D gene is TRBD1 (5 bases). V lost 5 bases and J lost 4, with 15 bases in between. Looked up from germline, CDR1 is LGHNT and CDR2 is FRNRAP. This CDR3 is built from 15 residues. CDR3 region: CASGAAGQKGNTIYF. The CDR3 bases are TGTGCTAGTGGTGCCGCAGGGCAGAAAGGAAACACCATATATTTT.

V is TRBV7-2 and J is TRBJ2-1, with 8 bases fitting TRBD2. Germline lookup yields CDR1 SGHTA and CDR2 FQGNSA. The CDR3 consists of 16 residues. V was pared by 3 bases and J by 7 bases, with 11 bases of the junction left unmatched. CDR3 sequence: CASSLKRGGHRNEQFF. The DNA for the CDR3 is TGTGCCAGCAGCTTGAAACGGGGGGGCCATCGGAATGAGCAGTTCTTC.

The sample holds one count of this clone. The chain has TRBV2 and TRBJ2-7; D gene uncertain. The CDR3 contains 14 residues. Germline V gene sequence: CDR1 SNHLY, CDR2 FYNNEI. Trimming shortened V by 5 bases and J by 2 bases, and 13 bases separated the two germline ends. CDR3: CASSNEGGAYEQYF. The CDR3 DNA reads as TGTGCCAGCAGTAATGAAGGCGGCGCCTACGAGCAGTACTTC.

CDR3: CASSSFGLASGDTQYF. The CDR3 nucleotides are TGTGCCAGCAGTTCTTTTGGACTAGCAAGTGGAGATACGCAGTATTTT. The chain has TRBV7-2 and TRBJ2-3, with 8 bases matching TRBD2. The CDR3 length is 16 residues. J gave up 5 bases and V 6 bases, and 13 bases lay outside the gene matches. Germline CDR1 SGHTA, CDR2 FQGNSA.

The chain is built from TRBV7-9 and TRBJ2-7; possibly TRBD1 for D (5 bases). V lost 1 base to trimming and J lost 3 bases, with 13 bases between them. CDR1 and CDR2 from the germline V gene are SEHNR and FQNEAQ (reference sequence). The CDR3 is 15 amino acids. CDR3 nucleotides: TGTGCCAGCAGCTTAGTCACAGGATTTCGCTACGAGCAGTACTTC. Protein product: CASSLVTGFRYEQYF. Variable domain in full (rest from reference TRBV7-9 and TRBJ2-7): DTGVSQNPRHKITKRGQNVTFRCDPISEHNRLYWYRQTLGQGPEFLTYFQNEAQLEKSRLLSDRFSAERPKGSFSTLEIQRTEQGDSAMYLCASSLVTGFRYEQYFGPGTRLTVT.

The chain couples TRBV7-8 to TRBJ2-6, with a tentative D call TRBD2 (7 bases). Germline-derived CDR1 and CDR2 are SGHVS and FQNEAQ. The CDR3 extends over 18 amino acids. V shed 7 bases and J shed 0 bases, with 19 bases lying between them. The CDR3 region is CASNPVGGPHSGANVLTF. CDR3 DNA: TGTGCCAGCAACCCCGTCGGGGGGCCCCACTCTGGGGCCAACGTCCTGACTTTC.

This chain uses TRBV10-2 with TRBJ1-1, with TRBD1 as a possible D gene (5 bases). From germline, CDR1 is WSHSY and CDR2 SAAADI. The V end was cut by 4 bases, the J end by 3 bases, with 12 bases between. The CDR3 is 14 amino acids. DNA of the CDR3: TGCGCCAGCAGTGTCTGGGGGGGGGACACTGAAGCTTTCTTT. Its protein product is CASSVWGGDTEAFF.

The J gene is TRBJ1-3, the V gene TRBV10-3; 7 nucleotides line up with TRBD1. This CDR3 has 14 amino acids. V shed 6 bases and J 0 bases; nucleotides not matched to a gene: 2. Germline V gene data show CDR1 as ENHRY and CDR2 as SYGVKD. The CDR3 region has the DNA TGTGCCATCAGGGGGACAGACTCTGGAAACACCATATATTTT. Its translation is CAIRGTDSGNTIYF.